Below, 16 T cell receptor beta chains from the same sample are listed, as sequenced in a study of T-cell reconstitution after alpha-beta-depleted transplantation in children. Unique molecular identifiers were incorporated when the TCRbeta library was constructed. MiXCR was run by TCRdb on the PCR reads, yielding one entry per CDR3 protein. The sample holds about 980,000 distinct CDR3 sequences, roughly 29% seen once. The sequencing here drew on PBMCs, mostly from graft donor cells, taken 360 days after TCRalphabeta/CD19-depleted stem cell transplant. The source of these receptors is a boy in the first two years of life who had a stem cell transplant for SCID, so the T cells may come from the graft donor.

This clonotype was detected a few times. The chain employs TRBV27 and TRBJ2-1, with D unresolved. V was clipped by 3 bases and J by 8 bases, with 14 bases between them. Germline V gene sequence: CDR1 MNHEY, CDR2 SMNVEV (reference sequence). The CDR3 spans 14 residues. The CDR3: CASSLTLPVDEQFF. The CDR3 bases are TGTGCCAGCAGTTTGACCCTCCCAGTGGATGAGCAGTTCTTC.

Many counts were recorded for this clonotype. The V gene is TRBV10-1, the J gene TRBJ2-2; D perhaps matches TRBD1 (6 bases). The CDR3 consists of 16 residues. V dropped 2 bases and J dropped 0 bases, with 10 bases sitting between them. Germline CDR1 and CDR2: WNHNN and SYGVQD (reference sequence). The CDR3 protein is CASSERTDPNTGELFF. The CDR3 nucleotides are TGCGCCAGCAGTGAGCGGACAGACCCGAACACCGGGGAGCTGTTTTTT.

There are a few counts of this clonotype. This chain links TRBV3-1 with TRBJ1-1; D possibly corresponds to TRBD1 (6 bases). V lost 3 bases and J lost 2, with 13 bases in between. Germline V gene data show CDR1 as LGHDT and CDR2 as YNNKEL (reference sequence). The CDR3 runs to 15 residues. The CDR3 sequence is CASSQAGVGNTEAFF. In DNA form, the CDR3 reads TGTGCCAGCAGCCAGGCAGGGGTCGGAAACACTGAAGCTTTCTTT.

The chain recombines TRBV5-5 with TRBJ1-2; D is uncertain. Germline CDR1 reads SGHKS; CDR2 reads YYEKEE (reference sequence). V was trimmed by 4 bases and J by 8 bases, leaving 12 bases between them. This CDR3 contains 12 residues. The CDR3 region is CASSPTTRGYTF. The CDR3 DNA follows: TGTGCCAGCAGCCCCACTACACGGGGCTACACCTTC.

Here the CDR3 DNA reads TGTGCCAGCAGTTCAAGCGCCTTGAGCTCCTACAATGAGCAGTTCTTC. It codes for CASSSSALSSYNEQFF. The chain employs TRBV28 and TRBJ2-1; D is uncertain. V lost 4 bases and J lost 0, with 13 bases in between. CDR1 and CDR2 from the germline V gene are MDHEN and SYDVKM. The CDR3 loop spans 16 amino acids.

V is TRBV3-1 and J is TRBJ2-3; 11 bases are shared with TRBD2. This CDR3 is built from 16 residues. Trimming removed 0 bases from V and 4 bases from J; junction bases left unmatched: 3. Per germline, CDR1 LGHDT and CDR2 YNNKEL (reference sequence). The CDR3 loop reads CASSQDPGLAADTQYF. CDR3 coding DNA: TGTGCCAGCAGCCAAGATCCGGGACTAGCGGCAGATACGCAGTATTTT.

A few counts support this clonotype. V is TRBV11-2 and J is TRBJ2-7; D tentatively reads TRBD1 or TRBD2 (5 bases each). This CDR3 is built from 14 residues. V dropped 5 bases and J dropped 3 bases, with 14 bases sitting between them. The germline V gene has CDR1 SGHAT and CDR2 FQNNGV. The CDR3 here is CASSRGPMGYEQYF. In nucleotides, the CDR3 is TGTGCCAGCAGCCGGGGCCCCATGGGCTACGAGCAGTACTTC. The full variable domain, completed using reference TRBV11-2 and TRBJ2-7, is EAGVAQSPRYKIIEKRQSVAFWCNPISGHATLYWYQQILGQGPKLLIQFQNNGVVDDSQLPKDRFSAERLKGVDSTLKIQPAKLEDSAVYLCASSRGPMGYEQYFGPGTRLTVT.

The V and J genes are TRBV20-1 and TRBJ2-3, with D perhaps TRBD1 or TRBD2 (7 bases each). V was clipped by 5 bases and J by 2 bases, with 17 bases between them. Germline-derived CDR1 and CDR2 are DFQATT and SNEGSKA (reference sequence). CDR3 length equals 15 residues. As DNA, the CDR3 is TGCAGTGCTCTCAGGGGGGGGGCCCCCACAGATACGCAGTATTTT. It specifies CSALRGGAPTDTQYF.

V usage is TRBV12-3 or TRBV12-4 and J usage is TRBJ2-1, with 12 bases identical to TRBD1. With 5 bases clipped from V and 7 bases from J, the junction kept 9 bases outside the gene matches. The CDR3 covers 16 residues. In DNA, the CDR3 is TGTGCCAGCAGTCGCAGCTCGGGACAGGGGGCGAATGAGCAGTTCTTC. As protein: CASSRSSGQGANEQFF.

This chain uses TRBV7-9 with TRBJ2-5; 7 positions agree with TRBD1. Losses at the gene ends were 3 bases for V and 5 bases for J; bases not matched to a gene: 6. The CDR3 spans 14 residues. Germline V gene sequence: CDR1 SEHNR, CDR2 FQNEAQ (reference sequence). The CDR3 loop reads CASSFRDSRETQYF. CDR3 DNA sequence: TGTGCCAGCAGCTTCCGGGACAGTAGGGAGACCCAGTACTTC.

In the case of this clonotype: A much larger clonotype is one base distant, so this may be a read error. This rearrangement joins TRBV5-1 to TRBJ2-3; weak D call: TRBD2 (5 bases). There are 14 residues in the CDR3. Trimming took off 1 base at V and 0 bases at J, with 6 bases between the two ends. CDR1 is SGHRS, CDR2 YFSETQ, per germline. The CDR3 loop is CASSLLASTDTQYF. In DNA form, the CDR3 reads TGCGCCAGCAGCTTGCTAGCTAGCACAGATACGCAGTATTTT.

This chain uses TRBV5-1 with TRBJ1-6, with D uncertain. Germline CDR1 SGHRS, CDR2 YFSETQ. The ends were cut back, 2 bases at V and 3 bases at J, with 6 bases in the middle. This CDR3 contains 14 residues. CDR3 loop: CASSFRDYNSPLHF. The CDR3 DNA follows: TGCGCCAGCAGCTTCCGGGACTATAATTCACCCCTCCACTTT. Supplemented by reference TRBV5-1 and TRBJ1-6, the full variable domain reads KAGVTQTPRYLIKTRGQQVTLSCSPISGHRSVSWYQQTPGQGLQFLFEYFSETQRNKGNFPGRFSGRQFSNSRSEMNVSTLELGDSALYLCASSFRDYNSPLHFGNGTRLTVT.

The chain uses TRBV2 and TRBJ1-1; D possibly corresponds to TRBD1 (5 bases). Per the germline V gene, CDR1 is SNHLY and CDR2 is FYNNEI. The ends were cut back, 6 bases at V and 4 bases at J, with 12 bases in the middle. The CDR3 extends over 13 amino acids. CDR3 residues: CASSLGHATEAFF. Here the CDR3 DNA reads TGTGCCAGCAGCCTTGGACATGCCACTGAAGCTTTCTTT.

This sequence joins TRBV20-1 and TRBJ2-1; 11 bases map to TRBD2. The germline V gene encodes CDR1 DFQATT and CDR2 SNEGSKA (reference sequence). V trimming: 4 bases; J trimming: 4 bases; junction bases outside the gene matches: 6. CDR3 length equals 15 residues. The CDR3 sequence: CSAIIAGGLYNEQFF. Here the CDR3 DNA reads TGCAGTGCTATCATAGCGGGGGGGTTGTACAATGAGCAGTTCTTC.

V is TRBV14 and J is TRBJ2-3, with 7 nucleotides matching TRBD2. Germline V gives CDR1 SGHDN, CDR2 FVKESK. This CDR3 is 16 amino acids long. The J segment lost 2 bases and the V segment lost 0 bases, leaving 5 bases of the junction unmatched. As DNA, the CDR3 is TGTGCCAGCAGCCAAGACTGGCGGGGGACCACAGATACGCAGTATTTT. Protein product: CASSQDWRGTTDTQYF.

The chain combines TRBV7-9 with TRBJ2-1; 7 bases map to TRBD1. The CDR3 totals 16 residues. V trimming: 5 bases; J trimming: 7 bases; junction bases outside the gene matches: 14. Germline CDR1 reads SEHNR; CDR2 reads FQNEAQ (reference sequence). The DNA of the CDR3 is TGTGCCAGCAGCCTACCGGGGAGACAGGGTGAAAATGAGCAGTTCTTC. Its translation: CASSLPGRQGENEQFF.